One sample yielded the 27 T cell receptor beta chains listed below, sequenced in a study of blood T cell repertoires in COVID-19 (TCRdb year 2020). Library preparation used the immunoSEQ multiplex PCR assay. Imported from immuneACCESS, the table was reduced by TCRdb to in-frame sequences with V and J called. These copies leave out some clones; in studies compared against another copy, an unresolved V gene accounts for under half, and the cause of the remainder is not known. The sample table contains around 260,000 clones; only one count was recorded for under 85% of them. The ten top clones hold about 0.9% of the sample. Sequencing was performed on peripheral blood. The receptors stem from a human donor with COVID-19, enrolled during active disease. The donor label of this sample is uncertain.

The V gene is TRBV7-8, the J gene TRBJ2-2; 11 nucleotides line up with TRBD2. Trimming at V came to 2 bases and at J to 4 bases, leaving 6 bases not matched to a gene. Germline V lookup: CDR1 SGHVS, CDR2 FQNEAQ. The CDR3 length is 17 residues. In DNA, the CDR3 is TGTGCCAGCAGCTTAACACTAGCGGGAGCTATCACCGGGGAGCTGTTTTTT. Protein sequence: CASSLTLAGAITGELFF.

The chain recombines TRBV6-5 with TRBJ2-5, with TRBD1 matching 8 bases. Germline values: CDR1 MNHEY, CDR2 SVGAGI. V trimming: 6 bases; J trimming: 2 bases; junction bases outside the gene matches: 8. The CDR3 is 15 amino acids. CDR3 region: CASRARGQAQETQYF. In nucleotides, the CDR3 is TGTGCCAGCAGAGCCCGGGGACAGGCGCAAGAGACCCAGTACTTC.

This clone was observed once. The chain joins TRBV10-3 to TRBJ1-2, with a possible D match to TRBD1 (6 bases). The CDR3 runs to 12 residues. With 9 bases removed from V and 4 bases from J, the gap between germline ends came to 12 bases. CDR1 ENHRY and CDR2 SYGVKD come from the germline V gene. As DNA, the CDR3 is TGTGCCATTAGGGGGGGGGCCTATGGCTACACCTTC. It yields the protein CAIRGGAYGYTF.

The chain uses TRBV13 and TRBJ2-5; D may be TRBD2 (5 bases). The V gene lost 4 bases and the J gene lost 0 bases, with 6 bases spanning the gap. Germline V gene sequence: CDR1 PRHDT, CDR2 FYEKMQ (reference sequence). The CDR3 is 13 residues long. CDR3 nucleotides: TGTGCCAGCAGCTCGACTAACCAAGAGACCCAGTACTTC. Translation: CASSSTNQETQYF.

The V and J genes are TRBV5-1 and TRBJ2-2; TRBD1 matches at 10 bases. The CDR3 runs 16 residues. V shed 6 bases and J 4 bases; nucleotides not matched to a gene: 9. CDR1 and CDR2 (germline): SGHRS, YFSETQ. CDR3 residues: CASIPTGGLGTGELFF. In DNA form, the CDR3 reads TGCGCCAGCATCCCGACAGGGGGCTTGGGCACCGGGGAGCTGTTTTTT.

This sequence joins TRBV3-1 (or the pseudogene TRBV3-2) and TRBJ1-5; weak D call: TRBD1 (6 bases). V shed 0 bases and J shed 7 bases, with 13 bases lying between them. The CDR3 is 15 residues long. The germline V gene has CDR1 LGHDT and CDR2 YNNKEL (reference sequence). CDR3 nucleotide sequence: TGTGCCAGCAGCCAAGATGTTGGGGGCCAACAGCCCCAGCATTTT. Protein: CASSQDVGGQQPQHF.

The chain employs TRBV7-2 and TRBJ2-2; 10 nucleotides match TRBD2. The CDR3 extends over 17 amino acids. Trimming removed 1 base from V and 9 bases from J; junction bases left unmatched: 11. The germline V gene has CDR1 SGHTA and CDR2 FQGNSA. CDR3 nucleotides: TGTGCCAGCAGCTTAGAAACTAGCGGGACCTCAAGGCGGGAGCTGTTTTTT. This codes for CASSLETSGTSRRELFF.

This clone appeared a few times. CDR3 sequence reads: CASSSVGLAGRNEQFF. CDR3 DNA: TGTGCCAGCAGCTCAGTGGGACTAGCGGGGAGAAATGAGCAGTTCTTC. This chain uses TRBV7-9 with TRBJ2-1; 13 nucleotides match TRBD2. Unmatched junction bases numbered 7, after V lost 4 bases and J lost 7 bases. Germline CDR1 and CDR2: SEHNR and FQNEAQ (reference sequence). The CDR3 covers 16 residues. Full variable domain (remainder filled in from reference TRBV7-9 and TRBJ2-1): DTGVSQNPRHKITKRGQNVTFRCDPISEHNRLYWYRQTLGQGPEFLTYFQNEAQLEKSRLLSDRFSAERPKGSFSTLEIQRTEQGDSAMYLCASSSVGLAGRNEQFFGPGTRLTVL.

The CDR3 sequence: CASSLLETQPQHF. In DNA, the CDR3 is TGTGCCAGCAGTTTGCTAGAAACTCAGCCCCAGCATTTT. The V gene is TRBV12-3 or TRBV12-4, the J gene TRBJ1-5, with D uncertain. V was cut by 3 bases and J by 6 bases, with 9 bases left in between. This CDR3 is built from 13 residues.

The chain joins TRBV19 to TRBJ1-3; 9 nucleotides match TRBD1. The CDR3 is 15 amino acids. Germline values: CDR1 LNHDA, CDR2 SQIVND (reference sequence). J was trimmed by 3 bases and V by 9 bases; bases with no gene match: 9. The CDR3 DNA is TGTGCCAGCCTACCACAGGGGGCTGGTGGAAACACCATATATTTT. Translation: CASLPQGAGGNTIYF.

The count of this clone is one. The chain uses TRBV24-1 and TRBJ2-3; the match to TRBD2 covers 8 bases. Germline lookup yields CDR1 KGHDR and CDR2 SFDVKD. The length of the CDR3 is 13 residues. V shed 4 bases and J 11 bases; nucleotides not matched to a gene: 7. CDR3 in amino acids: CATSDGPRGGQYF. CDR3 sequence (DNA): TGTGCCACCAGTGACGGACCCCGGGGGGGGCAGTATTTT.

This sequence joins TRBV4-2 and TRBJ1-5; 8 positions match TRBD1. Per the germline V gene, CDR1 is LGHNA and CDR2 is YNFKEQ. This CDR3 has 19 residues. With 1 base clipped from V and 6 bases from J, the junction kept 17 bases outside the gene matches. CDR3 region: CASSQAAGQGWGPAQPQHF. CDR3 coding DNA: TGTGCCAGCAGCCAAGCGGCTGGACAGGGATGGGGCCCAGCTCAGCCCCAGCATTTT.

The chain has TRBV7-9 and TRBJ2-3, with 7 bases that match TRBD1. This CDR3 has 13 amino acids. Losses at the gene ends were 8 bases for V and 3 bases for J; bases not matched to a gene: 5. CDR1 and CDR2 from the germline V gene are SEHNR and FQNEAQ (reference sequence). CDR3 loop: CASVEQGTDTQYF. The CDR3 coding sequence is TGTGCCAGCGTCGAACAGGGGACAGATACGCAGTATTTT.

This sequence joins TRBV30 and TRBJ2-2; TRBD1 aligns across 7 bases. Germline assignment: CDR1 GTSNPN and CDR2 SVGIG (reference sequence). With 4 bases clipped from V and 4 bases from J, the junction kept 6 bases outside the gene matches. The length of the CDR3 is 14 residues. The CDR3 protein is CAWMGAGGTGELFF. The CDR3 DNA reads as TGTGCCTGGATGGGGGCAGGGGGCACCGGGGAGCTGTTTTTT.

This clone was seen only once. J is TRBJ2-1 and V is TRBV11-2; 13 nucleotides match TRBD2. The junction had 6 bases not matched to a gene; V was cut back by 1 base and J by 6 bases. Germline CDR1 SGHAT, CDR2 FQNNGV. The CDR3 has 17 residues. CDR3 sequence: CASSLVRTSGGFNEQFF. For the CDR3, the DNA is TGTGCCAGCAGCTTAGTCCGGACTAGCGGGGGCTTCAATGAGCAGTTCTTC.

V and J are TRBV6-5 and TRBJ1-2; tentatively, D is TRBD1 (6 bases). The CDR3 is made up of 13 amino acids. Germline values: CDR1 MNHEY, CDR2 SVGAGI. Trimming pared 9 bases from V and 0 bases from J, leaving 11 bases between. CDR3 in DNA: TGTGCCAGTGCCAGGGGACCTAACTATGGCTACACCTTC. Translating it yields CASARGPNYGYTF.

J is TRBJ1-5 and V is TRBV5-6; 8 bases agree with TRBD1. V shed 1 base and J 5 bases; nucleotides not matched to a gene: 5. In germline, CDR1 is SGHDT, CDR2 YYEEEE. The CDR3 spans 15 residues. CDR3 in amino acids: CASSLSDRVYQPQHF. CDR3 DNA: TGTGCCAGCAGCTTGTCGGACAGGGTATATCAGCCCCAGCATTTT.

This clone was detected only a few times. The chain has TRBV28 and TRBJ1-5; the D is unclear. The V and J ends lost 6 bases and 6 bases respectively, with 15 bases between them. The CDR3 is made up of 14 amino acids. The germline gives CDR1 MDHEN, CDR2 SYDVKM. CDR3 DNA sequence: TGTGCCAGCAGACGTTCCTTATCGGGTCAGCCCCAGCATTTT. This encodes CASRRSLSGQPQHF.

The chain carries TRBV27 and TRBJ2-7, with TRBD1 identical over 8 bases. Germline V gene data show CDR1 as MNHEY and CDR2 as SMNVEV (reference sequence). The CDR3 loop spans 16 amino acids. Trimming removed 6 bases from V and 10 bases from J; junction bases left unmatched: 20. Here the CDR3 reads CASSMELPDRAFIQYF. In DNA form, the CDR3 reads TGTGCCAGCAGCATGGAACTTCCGGACAGGGCCTTTATTCAGTACTTC.

The J gene is TRBJ1-6, the V gene TRBV7-3, with 9 positions matching TRBD1. The CDR3 sequence is 14 residues long. V shed 4 bases, J shed 9 bases, and the junction held 4 bases outside the gene matches. The germline V gene has CDR1 SGHTA and CDR2 FQGTGA. CDR3 sequence: CASSWGTGISPLHF. The CDR3, as DNA: TGTGCCAGCAGCTGGGGGACAGGGATTTCACCCCTCCACTTT.

The chain recombines TRBV6-6 with TRBJ2-1; 8 positions agree with TRBD1. The CDR3 is made up of 15 amino acids. After removal of 5 bases from V and 0 bases from J, the junction contained 3 bases not matched to a gene. Germline V gene data show CDR1 as MNHNY and CDR2 as SVGAGI (reference sequence). In DNA form, the CDR3 reads TGTGCCAGCAGTACCGGGACAGGCTCCTACAATGAGCAGTTCTTC. It encodes CASSTGTGSYNEQFF.

This chain connects TRBV30 to TRBJ2-7, with D maybe TRBD2 (6 bases). The germline V gene has CDR1 GTSNPN and CDR2 SVGIG (reference sequence). The CDR3 loop spans 14 amino acids. V lost 3 bases and J 4 bases, leaving 16 bases between the germline ends. CDR3 DNA: TGTGCCTGGAGGCCGGGACTCCCCCAATACGAGCAGTACTTC. Translating gives CAWRPGLPQYEQYF.

The chain combines TRBV12-3 or TRBV12-4 with TRBJ2-1; D unresolved. V lost 1 base to trimming and J lost 9 bases, with 7 bases between them. The CDR3 is made up of 12 amino acids. The chain's CDR3 is CASSLGRGEQFF. DNA for the CDR3: TGTGCCAGCAGTTTAGGGCGCGGTGAGCAGTTCTTC.

J is TRBJ2-3 and V is TRBV9; 8 positions agree with TRBD2. CDR3 length: 14 residues. The V segment lost 4 bases and the J segment 4 bases; nucleotides outside the gene matches: 5. Germline CDR1 reads SGDLS; CDR2 reads YYNGEE. CDR3 loop: CASSLSGSADTQYF. CDR3 nucleotide sequence: TGTGCCAGCAGCCTGAGCGGGAGCGCAGATACGCAGTATTTT.

The chain links TRBV9 to TRBJ1-2, with 8 bases fitting TRBD1. Germline assignment: CDR1 SGDLS and CDR2 YYNGEE. The trim removed 0 bases at V and 4 bases at J, leaving 5 bases unmatched. CDR3 length: 15 amino acids. In nucleotides, the CDR3 is TGTGCCAGCAGCGTAGAGGGACAGGCTGTCTATGGCTACACCTTC. This gives the protein CASSVEGQAVYGYTF.

The rearrangement links TRBV7-3 to TRBJ1-3, with a tentative D call TRBD1 (5 bases). V dropped 4 bases and J dropped 4 bases, with 14 bases sitting between them. The CDR3 spans 15 residues. Germline CDR1 SGHTA, CDR2 FQGTGA. This CDR3 reads CASSSDPSGGNTIYF. Written as DNA, the CDR3 is TGTGCCAGCAGCTCCGACCCGTCAGGGGGAAACACCATATATTTT.

This clone is a singleton in its sample. The genes are TRBV9 and TRBJ2-7; TRBD2 agrees at 7 bases. The ends lost 2 bases at V and 6 bases at J; junction bases unmatched: 5. Germline CDR1 is SGDLS and CDR2 is YYNGEE. The CDR3 sequence is 13 residues long. As DNA, the CDR3 is TGTGCCAGCAGCGTTACCGGGACTACCGAGCAGTACTTC. It specifies CASSVTGTTEQYF.